Below are 12 T cell receptor beta chains sequenced from a single sample in a study of cytomegalovirus exposure and HLA in healthy donors (dated by TCRdb to about 2017). The receptor library was made with the immunoSEQ multiplex PCR assay. A mixture of 60 forward primers for TCR Vbeta segments and 13 reverse primers for TCR Jbeta segments was used in the multiplex PCR. As stored in TCRdb, this immuneACCESS dataset retains in-frame rearrangements with V and J assigned. A fraction of the clones does not appear; measured against another copy, unresolved V genes explain less than half of the discrepancy, and the remainder lacks a known reason. The sample table includes roughly 190,000 clones. The top ten constitute 5.5% to 7.5% of the sample. The sequencing sample was made of PBMCs. The receptors stem from a man aged 30 to 45 in good health and CMV-seronegative.

The V call is TRBV7-6, the J call TRBJ2-3; 9 nucleotides match TRBD2. This CDR3 contains 16 residues. From germline, CDR1 is SGHVS and CDR2 FNYEAQ. With V trimmed by 5 bases and J by 2 bases, 8 bases remained unmatched. CDR3 nucleotides: TGTGCCAGCAGCGGCTGGGTAGCGGGGGCCACAGATACGCAGTATTTT. Translation gives CASSGWVAGATDTQYF.

This rearrangement joins TRBV5-1 to TRBJ2-1; TRBD2 matches at 9 bases. The germline V gene has CDR1 SGHRS and CDR2 YFSETQ. Trimming took 4 bases from V and 2 from J; bases not matched to a gene: 7. CDR3 size: 16 residues. In nucleotides, the CDR3 is TGCGCCAGCAGCCTCCGGACTAGCGCGACCTACAATGAGCAGTTCTTC. Translated, it gives CASSLRTSATYNEQFF. Combining the CDR3 with reference TRBV5-1 and TRBJ2-1 gives the whole variable domain KAGVTQTPRYLIKTRGQQVTLSCSPISGHRSVSWYQQTPGQGLQFLFEYFSETQRNKGNFPGRFSGRQFSNSRSEMNVSTLELGDSALYLCASSLRTSATYNEQFFGPGTRLTVL.

In DNA, the CDR3 is TGTGCCAGCAGCTCTCAACGGGAGGCATCCCACGAGCAGTACTTC. It yields the protein CASSSQREASHEQYF. V is TRBV5-4 and J is TRBJ2-7; the match to TRBD2 covers 7 bases. This CDR3 comprises 15 residues. In germline, CDR1 is SGHNT, CDR2 YYREEE (reference sequence). Losses at the gene ends were 3 bases for V and 5 bases for J; bases not matched to a gene: 11.

The V gene is TRBV4-3, the J gene TRBJ1-1, with TRBD1 identical over 9 bases. The junction had 7 bases not matched to a gene; V was cut back by 3 bases and J by 8 bases. The CDR3 length is 14 residues. Germline values: CDR1 LGHNA, CDR2 YSLEER. CDR3 sequence reads: CASSHGQGPSEAFF. CDR3 nucleotide sequence: TGCGCCAGCAGCCACGGACAGGGGCCTAGCGAAGCTTTCTTT.

The chain employs TRBV6-6 and TRBJ1-5; 9 bases align to TRBD1. The length of the CDR3 is 16 residues. Per the germline V gene, CDR1 is MNHNY and CDR2 is SVGAGI (reference sequence). The junction had 6 bases not matched to a gene; V was cut back by 6 bases and J by 0 bases. Here the CDR3 DNA reads TGTGCCAGCAGCACCGGGACAGGGATTAGCAATCAGCCCCAGCATTTT. Its protein product is CASSTGTGISNQPQHF.

The chain is built from TRBV9 and TRBJ2-7; no clear D gene. V was clipped by 3 bases and J by 2 bases, with 12 bases between them. Germline V gene lookup returns CDR1 SGDLS and CDR2 YYNGEE. The CDR3 is 14 amino acids. As DNA, the CDR3 is TGTGCCAGCAGCGCCTTAGACGGAGCCTACGAGCAGTACTTC. Protein sequence: CASSALDGAYEQYF.

The chain joins TRBV6-5 to TRBJ2-7, with D possibly TRBD1 on 6 matching bases. CDR3 length: 14 amino acids. Trimming cost V 7 bases and J 0 bases, with 13 bases left between them. Germline lookup yields CDR1 MNHEY and CDR2 SVGAGI. CDR3 region: CASTRTASSYEQYF. The CDR3 nucleotides read TGTGCCAGCACCCGGACAGCGAGCTCCTACGAGCAGTACTTC.

The gene calls are TRBV25-1 and TRBJ1-3; 9 bases map to TRBD1. The CDR3 extends over 17 amino acids. CDR1 and CDR2 (germline): MGHDK, SYGVNS. V trimming: 1 base; J trimming: 0 bases; junction bases outside the gene matches: 4. The chain's CDR3 is CASSEWGQGSSGNTIYF. CDR3 sequence (DNA): TGTGCCAGCAGTGAATGGGGACAGGGTAGCTCTGGAAACACCATATATTTT.

The chain recombines TRBV15 with TRBJ2-5, with 13 nucleotides matching TRBD2. This CDR3 is 16 amino acids long. Germline CDR1 is LNHNV and CDR2 is YYDKDF (reference sequence). Losses at the gene ends were 1 base for V and 5 bases for J; bases not matched to a gene: 4. The CDR3 region is CATSRGTSGRSETQYF. The CDR3 nucleotides are TGTGCCACCAGCAGAGGGACTAGCGGGAGATCGGAGACCCAGTACTTC. Based on the CDR3 plus reference TRBV15 and TRBJ2-5, the full variable domain is DAMVIQNPRYQVTQFGKPVTLSCSQTLNHNVMYWYQQKSSQAPKLLFHYYDKDFNNEADTPDNFQSRRPNTSFCFLDIRSPGLGDTAMYLCATSRGTSGRSETQYFGPGTRLLVL.

The chain couples TRBV25-1 to TRBJ2-3, with TRBD2 identical over 10 bases. This CDR3 region has 16 residues. V shed 3 bases and J 2 bases; nucleotides not matched to a gene: 5. Germline loops: CDR1 MGHDK, CDR2 SYGVNS. The CDR3 here is CASSDLAGDPTDTQYF. CDR3 bases: TGTGCCAGCAGTGACCTAGCGGGAGACCCCACAGATACGCAGTATTTT.

Note on this clone: Other DNA sequences within the sample encode an identical CDR3. The V gene is TRBV19, the J gene TRBJ1-5, with 7 bases that match TRBD1. The CDR3 has 14 amino acids. Germline loops: CDR1 LNHDA, CDR2 SQIVND (reference sequence). V was pared by 5 bases and J by 4 bases, with 5 bases of the junction left unmatched. In nucleotides, the CDR3 is TGTGCCAGTAGTCGGCAGGGGGGAAATCAGCCCCAGCATTTT. This encodes CASSRQGGNQPQHF.

V usage is TRBV10-1 and J usage is TRBJ1-1; 10 nucleotides agree with TRBD1. Germline V CDR1 and CDR2: WNHNN, SYGVQD (reference sequence). The junction had 8 bases not matched to a gene; V was cut back by 5 bases and J by 5 bases. CDR3 length: 15 amino acids. CDR3 nucleotide sequence: TGCGCCAGCAGTAAGGACAGGGGGTTTCAGACTGAAGCTTTCTTT. Translation: CASSKDRGFQTEAFF.